This TCR beta chain was recovered during a study of T-cell memory formation after mild COVID-19. Study-level background: TCR clusters were mostly donor specific. Findings and limits, study-wide: In pre-infection memory, a portion of responding clones appeared, which suggested that cross-reactive memory joined.

Germline trimming cut 0 bases from V and 3 bases from J; bases unmatched to any gene: 10. Germline values: CDR1 DFQATT, CDR2 SNEGSKA (reference sequence). The CDR3 is 17 residues long. This clonotype occurred a few times. Its antigen is unidentified. TCRdb recomputed calls from the 5' RACE reads with MiXCR, one row per CDR3 protein. The table shows approximately 580,000 distinct CDR3 sequences, with just over 20% occurring only once. The rearrangement links TRBV20-1 to TRBJ2-1; 8 bases match TRBD2. Sequenced material: PBMCs or a T cell subset sorted from them (not recorded which). The clonotype comes from an adult woman who had mild COVID-19 (a few samples of this study predate the infection). Cell type and time point are not known. CDR3 protein: CSARDLTTSGFYNEQFF. The CDR3 region has the DNA TGCAGTGCTAGAGATCTTACCACTAGCGGATTCTACAATGAGCAGTTCTTC.